This T cell receptor beta chain was captured by sequencing in a study of OX40 agonist ivuxolimab in advanced cancers. About the research overall: Patients in the trial were receiving intravenous ivuxolimab every 2 weeks, at doses of 0.01 to 10 mg/kg. Partial responses, seen in three patients, involved one hepatocellular carcinoma and two cutaneous melanomas.

Patients who had autoimmune disease history or got systemic immunosuppression were left out. The CDR3 contains 14 residues. V lost 4 bases, J lost 4 bases, and 14 bases lay in between. The V gene's germline CDR1 is SGHDT and CDR2 YYEEEE. Assay used: immunoSEQ multiplex PCR; TCRdb lists only in-frame clones, some missing. The sample shows more than 10,000 clones, 65% to 85% of them seen only once. Sequencing was performed on CD4+ or CD8+ T cells sorted from blood, taken in a trial of the OX40 agonist ivuxolimab. The TCR was taken from an adult with an advanced solid tumor such as melanoma, head and neck, liver or kidney cancer. J is TRBJ1-1 and V is TRBV5-6; no clear D gene. The CDR3 loop reads CASSLPTLATEAFF. The DNA for the CDR3 is TGTGCCAGCAGCCTCCCGACCCTGGCCACTGAAGCTTTCTTT.